The 15 T cell receptor beta chains below come from one sample, sequenced in a study of cytomegalovirus exposure and HLA in healthy donors (dated by TCRdb to about 2017). The library was prepared using the immunoSEQ multiplex PCR assay. For the multiplex PCR, a mixture combining 60 forward primers for TCR Vbeta segments and 13 reverse primers for TCR Jbeta segments was used. What TCRdb holds here is the immuneACCESS table cut down to in-frame rearrangements. Part of the clones is not present; checked against another copy, under half of the missing clones reflect an unresolved V gene, and the others are unexplained. The sample table holds around 33,000 clones, of which more than 90% were seen once. Of the sample, under 3.5% falls within the top ten clones. Sequenced material: PBMCs. Receptors were obtained from a woman aged 18-29 years in good health and CMV-seronegative.

This chain joins TRBV7-3 and TRBJ2-1; D gene ambiguous. Trimming removed 5 bases from V and 14 bases from J, with 19 bases in between. The germline V gene encodes CDR1 SGHTA and CDR2 FQGTGA. The CDR3 covers 13 residues. In nucleotides, the CDR3 is TGTGCCAGCAGCGCGACCCGTGAGAGGAGCAAGTTCTTC. Translated: CASSATRERSKFF.

CDR3 protein: CAWTTGTGNNEQFF. DNA of the CDR3: TGTGCCTGGACGACCGGGACAGGAAACAATGAGCAGTTCTTC. V and J are TRBV30 and TRBJ2-1; TRBD1 agrees at 8 bases. V trimming: 4 bases; J trimming: 5 bases; junction bases outside the gene matches: 7. CDR3 length: 14 residues. In germline, CDR1 is GTSNPN, CDR2 SVGIG (reference sequence).

The chain joins TRBV10-3 to TRBJ2-2, with a weak D call TRBD2 (5 bases). Looked up from germline, CDR1 is ENHRY and CDR2 is SYGVKD. The CDR3 is made up of 17 amino acids. V was pared by 2 bases and J by 1 base, with 14 bases between. CDR3 sequence reads: CAISESVGSWNTGELFF. CDR3 coding DNA: TGTGCCATCAGTGAGAGCGTAGGGAGCTGGAACACCGGGGAGCTGTTTTTT.

The chain joins TRBV5-6 to TRBJ2-7, with D hard to call. The CDR3 has 14 amino acids. Germline CDR1 SGHDT, CDR2 YYEEEE. V lost 4 bases and J lost 4, with 15 bases in between. The DNA for the CDR3 is TGTGCCAGCAGCGGCCCTGGCGGCCCTTACGAGCAGTACTTC. It encodes CASSGPGGPYEQYF.

The chain has TRBV5-3 and TRBJ2-3; D gene uncertain. TRBV5-3 is an ORF for which the function is uncertain. V gave up 0 bases and J gave up 6 bases, with 14 bases separating them. The CDR3 is 15 amino acids. The CDR3 region has the DNA TGTGCCAGAAGCTTGGTTAGCTCCTTTTTGGATACGCAGTATTTT. This sequence encodes CARSLVSSFLDTQYF.

The CDR3 DNA follows: TGTGCCAGCAGACCTACAGGGTCTAACTATGGCTACACCTTC. This encodes CASRPTGSNYGYTF. V usage is TRBV6-6 and J usage is TRBJ1-2; TRBD1 might be the D (6 bases). The CDR3 runs to 14 residues. The V end lost 6 bases, the J end lost 0 bases, and 11 bases lay between the germline ends. Looked up from germline, CDR1 is MNHNY and CDR2 is SVGAGI (reference sequence).

This clone occurred once. The chain uses TRBV11-2 and TRBJ2-3; 12 nucleotides agree with TRBD2. Germline V CDR1 and CDR2: SGHAT, FQNNGV. J gave up 7 bases and V 5 bases, and 7 bases lay outside the gene matches. The CDR3 consists of 15 residues. CDR3 residues: CASSALAGGVNTQYF. The CDR3 DNA reads TGTGCCAGCAGCGCCCTAGCGGGAGGGGTAAATACGCAGTATTTT. Full variable domain (remainder filled in from reference TRBV11-2 and TRBJ2-3): EAGVAQSPRYKIIEKRQSVAFWCNPISGHATLYWYQQILGQGPKLLIQFQNNGVVDDSQLPKDRFSAERLKGVDSTLKIQPAKLEDSAVYLCASSALAGGVNTQYFGPGTRLTVL.

J is TRBJ1-2 and V is TRBV4-1; TRBD1 might be the D (5 bases). The CDR3 runs to 15 residues. V lost 1 base and J 4 bases, leaving 13 bases between the germline ends. Germline CDR1 and CDR2: MGHRA and YSYEKL. The CDR3 is CASSQGSGRFYGYTF. The CDR3 DNA is TGCGCCAGCAGCCAAGGATCAGGGCGTTTCTATGGCTACACCTTC.

This rearrangement joins TRBV30 to TRBJ2-3; D is unclear. CDR1 and CDR2 (germline): GTSNPN, SVGIG (reference sequence). V was pared by 2 bases and J by 6 bases, with 21 bases between. The CDR3 is made up of 16 amino acids. The CDR3 region is CAWSFRRGHALDTQYF. CDR3 nucleotides: TGTGCCTGGAGTTTCCGGCGAGGTCATGCTCTGGATACGCAGTATTTT.

The rearrangement joins TRBV19 to TRBJ2-1, with 14 bases lining up with TRBD2. CDR3 size: 15 residues. V dropped 6 bases and J dropped 10; count of bases not matched to a gene: 8. Germline V lookup: CDR1 LNHDA, CDR2 SQIVND (reference sequence). CDR3 amino acids: CASSWGLAGVREQFF. CDR3 nucleotides: TGTGCCAGTAGCTGGGGACTAGCGGGAGTTCGGGAGCAGTTCTTC.

This rearrangement joins TRBV7-2 to TRBJ1-3; D uncertain. Germline loops: CDR1 SGHTA, CDR2 FQGNSA. This CDR3 has 13 amino acids. V lost 7 bases and J 0 bases, leaving 7 bases between the germline ends. The CDR3 reads CASNILSGNTIYF. CDR3 bases: TGTGCCAGCAACATCCTCTCTGGAAACACCATATATTTT.

V gene TRBV5-1 combines with J gene TRBJ2-7, with TRBD2 matching over 7 bases. V trimming: 4 bases; J trimming: 5 bases; junction bases outside the gene matches: 9. Per the germline V gene, CDR1 is SGHRS and CDR2 is YFSETQ. This CDR3 is built from 14 residues. The CDR3 is CASSPLANSHEQYF. The DNA of the CDR3 is TGCGCCAGCAGCCCACTAGCGAATTCCCACGAGCAGTACTTC.

This chain connects TRBV6-1 to TRBJ1-4; the match to TRBD1 covers 7 bases. The CDR3 is 14 amino acids. V was pared by 6 bases and J by 4 bases, with 5 bases of the junction left unmatched. Germline CDR1 reads MNHNS; CDR2 reads SASEGT. The CDR3 loop is CASRRDSRNEKLFF. The CDR3 bases are TGTGCCAGCAGGAGGGACAGCCGTAATGAAAAACTGTTTTTT.

The V gene is TRBV6-1, the J gene TRBJ1-4, with 7 bases fitting TRBD1. The V gene's germline CDR1 is MNHNS and CDR2 SASEGT. The CDR3 contains 13 residues. V shed 5 bases and J 12 bases; nucleotides not matched to a gene: 9. CDR3 nucleotides: TGTGCCAGCAGTCAACAGGGGCTTGAGCAACTGTTTTTT. Amino acid sequence: CASSQQGLEQLFF.

J is TRBJ2-5 and V is TRBV5-1, with TRBD2 as a possible D gene (6 bases). The V and J ends lost 7 bases and 3 bases respectively, with 19 bases between them. CDR3 length equals 15 residues. The germline gives CDR1 SGHRS, CDR2 YFSETQ. The CDR3 DNA is TGCGCCAGCGCAATTGGGGGGACGAGTGAAGAGACCCAGTACTTC. Translated: CASAIGGTSEETQYF.